Included here is one TCR beta chain sequence, with context. Sequenced by immunoSEQ multiplex PCR; TCRdb stores in-frame clones only, minus some. The sample shows about 74,000 clones, 70% to 85% of them seen only once. The CDR3 contains 15 residues. V lost 3 bases, J lost 4 bases, and 7 bases stayed unmatched. Germline CDR1 is SGHNT and CDR2 is YENEEA. The entry originates in a study of T cells in localized non-small cell lung cancer. This clonotype originated in a female donor at least 60 years old with stage I lung adenocarcinoma. Here the sequenced sample was peripheral blood, taken before any cancer treatment. The rearrangement joins TRBV11-3 to TRBJ2-7; 9 nucleotides align to TRBD2. The DNA for the CDR3 is TGTGCCAGCAGCTTCGGGACTAGCCCTGAGTACGAGCAGTACTTC. It specifies CASSFGTSPEYEQYF.